One and the same sample provided the 4 T cell receptor beta chains below, sequenced in a study of early T cells in non-severe SARS-CoV-2 infection. TCRdb independently ran MiXCR on the 5' RACE reads; one entry per CDR3 protein. The top ten clones hold 6.2% of a sample with about 97,000 distinct CDR3 sequences, roughly 13% of them seen once. Material for sequencing was whole blood. The receptor set was obtained from an adult who was a healthcare worker with PCR-confirmed SARS-CoV-2 infection or an uninfected control (not recorded which).

There are many counts of this clonotype. The chain is built from TRBV28 and TRBJ2-7; TRBD1 or TRBD2 may be the D gene (5 bases each). The V gene's germline CDR1 is MDHEN and CDR2 SYDVKM. V lost 6 bases to trimming and J lost 0 bases, with 9 bases between them. The length of the CDR3 is 13 residues. CDR3 in DNA: TGTGCCAGCAGGGGGGAAGACTCCTACGAGCAGTACTTC. This encodes CASRGEDSYEQYF.

This clonotype was detected only once. The chain combines TRBV13 with TRBJ2-3; TRBD2 aligns across 15 bases. The germline V gene has CDR1 PRHDT and CDR2 FYEKMQ (reference sequence). After removal of 4 bases from V and 5 bases from J, the junction contained 4 bases not matched to a gene. The CDR3 has 16 amino acids. The CDR3 loop is CASSSGLAGGGDTQYF. The CDR3, as DNA: TGTGCCAGCAGCTCCGGACTAGCGGGAGGGGGAGATACGCAGTATTTT.

This clonotype was counted between two and nine times. V usage is TRBV6-2 or TRBV6-3 and J usage is TRBJ2-7; TRBD2 is a possible D gene (6 bases). The germline gives CDR1 MNHEY, CDR2 SVGEGT. This CDR3 region has 15 residues. Trimming took off 2 bases at V and 4 bases at J, with 15 bases between the two ends. CDR3 nucleotide sequence: TGTGCCAGCAGTTACGAAGGCACCGGAGGGTACGAGCAGTACTTC. It specifies CASSYEGTGGYEQYF.

The gene calls are TRBV29-1 and TRBJ2-1; D gene ambiguous. CDR3 length equals 12 residues. CDR1 and CDR2 (germline): SQVTM, ANQGSEA. Trimming took off 6 bases at V and 4 bases at J, with 10 bases between the two ends. The CDR3 DNA reads as TGCAGCGTCCTTGACCCTTACAATGAGCAGTTCTTC. It yields the protein CSVLDPYNEQFF.